This T cell receptor beta chain is drawn from a study of T cell responses to AZD1222 COVID-19 vaccine. Broader study findings: Baseline seropositivity characterized only a handful of AZD1222 recipients.

Trimming took 2 bases from V and 5 from J; bases not matched to a gene: 8. Germline CDR1 is MGHRA and CDR2 is YSYEKL. The CDR3 spans 17 residues. Clones were read by immunoSEQ multiplex PCR, and TCRdb kept only the in-frame ones, dropping some. The table records some 70,000 clones, 80% of them present only once. Remarks on this clone: The antigen remains undetermined.

Second-dose intervals of approximately 4 or approximately 12 weeks were pooled. The source is an adult who received the AZD1222 COVID-19 vaccine. The sample here was peripheral blood, taken 28 days after the second AZD1222 dose. The rearrangement links TRBV4-1 to TRBJ2-1; 11 bases agree with TRBD2. The CDR3, as DNA: TGCGCCAGCAGCCAACCCCCCTCTAGCGGGGGGAACAATGAGCAGTTCTTC. This sequence encodes CASSQPPSSGGNNEQFF.